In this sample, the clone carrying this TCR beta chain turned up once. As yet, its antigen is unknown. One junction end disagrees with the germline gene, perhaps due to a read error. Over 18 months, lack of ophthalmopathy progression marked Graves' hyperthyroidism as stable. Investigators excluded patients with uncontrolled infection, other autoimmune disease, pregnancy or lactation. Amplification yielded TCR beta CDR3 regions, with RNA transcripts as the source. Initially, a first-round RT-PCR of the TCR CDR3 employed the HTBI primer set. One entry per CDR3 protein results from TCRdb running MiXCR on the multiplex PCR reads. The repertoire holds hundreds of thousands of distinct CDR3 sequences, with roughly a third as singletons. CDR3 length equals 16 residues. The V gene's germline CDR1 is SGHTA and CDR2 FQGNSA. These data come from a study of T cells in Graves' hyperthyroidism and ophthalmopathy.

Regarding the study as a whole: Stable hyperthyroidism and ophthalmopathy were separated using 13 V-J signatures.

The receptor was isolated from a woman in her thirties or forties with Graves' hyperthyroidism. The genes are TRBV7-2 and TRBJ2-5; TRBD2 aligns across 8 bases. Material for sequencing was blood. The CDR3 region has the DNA TGCGCCAGCAGCCAAGAGTTGTCTAGCGGGCAAGAGACCCAGTACTTC. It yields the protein CASSQELSSGQETQYF.